This T cell receptor beta chain was observed in a study of regulatory T cells in long-lasting Graves disease (dated by TCRdb to the early 2020s). In the study overall: Persistent Graves' disease was defined as antithyroid drug treatment for over 5 years with persistently positive TSH receptor autoantibodies. A total of roughly 35 samples underwent TCR sequencing: some 13 from persistent and around 20 from newly diagnosed Graves' disease patients. The study was conducted in China and was registered as a clinical trial. Peripheral blood TCR sequencing and RNA sequencing compared persistent Graves' disease patients with newly diagnosed Graves' disease patients. Persistent Graves' disease patients in the clinical cohort had taken antithyroid drugs for approximately ten years on average.

The full study reports these points: Sequencing and analysis were restricted to the TCR beta chain. Lower TCR Shannon entropy and fewer highly expanded clones were observed in persistent Graves' disease patients than in newly diagnosed patients, which suggested clonal expansion. More public clonotypes were shared among persistent patients (about 2,800) than among newly diagnosed patients (966). The authors noted that the small sample size was a limitation that may lower accuracy. Persistent disease showed preferential use of TRBV28, TRBJ1-2 and TRBJ2-5, whereas newly diagnosed disease favored TRBV20-1 and TRBJ2-1. The study examined only peripheral blood because the primary lesion, thyroid tissue, could not be accessed.

The sample holds many counts of this clonotype. Its antigen remains unidentified. Base-call qualities are not available, and no considerably larger clone is one nucleotide away. Read against the paper, the sample's time point label means: persistent/refractory GD, antithyroid drugs over 5 years with positive TRAb. For both TCR sequencing and RNA sequencing, RNA was extracted from PBMCs using TRIzol. The diagnosis of Graves' disease was made according to American Thyroid Association guidelines. Patients for the study were recruited at an endocrinology department in Xi'an, China. Each patient gave roughly 10 milliliters of peripheral blood, collected in an EDTA anticoagulant tube. PBMCs were isolated by Ficoll Paque Plus density gradient separation without further T cell sorting. An Agilent 2100 Bioanalyzer and agarose gel were used to check RNA quality, while a NanoDrop 2000 measured RNA concentration.

Libraries were constructed by multiplex PCR. The sequencing machine was an Illumina HiSeq 4000. iRepertoire HTBI primers and Arm-PCR amplification of CDR3 regions were used to construct TCR beta libraries. PCR products were gel purified before sequencing. Per the original workflow: Across samples, 62 TRBV and roughly 13 TRBJ segments were identified and used for gene usage analysis of CDR3 amino acid clonotypes. COPE and FqMerger were used to merge filtered high-quality paired reads into contigs. BLAST was used to align contigs to IMGT TRBV, TRBD and TRBJ reference genes, and CDR3 was defined according to IMGT. Highly expanded clones were defined as clonotypes with a frequency above 0.1%. Shannon entropy served as the measure of repertoire diversity, while the Gini coefficient captured V-J evenness. A clonotype was considered public if more than one individual shared it. TCRdb reworked the public reads: Q25 trimming with fastp, MiXCR clone assembly, productive beta chains retained. Rows merge per CDR3 protein into single entries with the most common DNA and genes. TCRdb's processing, not the authors', yielded these V and J calls. The sample profile shows a few hundred thousand distinct CDR3 sequences; roughly 23% of them were found once. The ten largest clones add up to under 35% of the sample.

From the cysteine up to the phenylalanine, the CDR3 has a length of 13 residues. The retained sequence is limited to the CDR3, 39 bases, with the frame set at the first base. CDR1 ENHRY and CDR2 SYGVKD are derived from the germline V gene. Germline trimming: 6 bases from V, 6 bases from J; junction bases outside gene matches: 2. The sample was peripheral blood mononuclear cells (PBMCs), taken when the disease was refractory, from a patient treated with antithyroid drugs. This TCR derives from a woman between 40 and 50 years old with Graves disease. Donor details come from another sample of the same person, matched by shared clones. The rearranged segments are TRBV10-3 and TRBJ1-4; TRBD1 agrees with 9 junctional bases. The sequence in DNA is TGTGCCATCAGGGGACAGGGAGATGAAAAACTGTTTTTT. Translation gives CAIRGQGDEKLFF.